This T cell receptor (beta chain) emerged from a study of shared clonotypes between healthy human individuals. Evenly divided among several immunoSEQ plates was the genomic DNA of each subset. The table came from immunoSEQ multiplex PCR; TCRdb's copy has only in-frame clones and leaves some out. The sample has hundreds of thousands of clones, roughly 77% seen once. This CDR3 is built from 14 residues. Trimming took off 5 bases at V and 3 bases at J, with 13 bases between the two ends. The V gene's germline CDR1 is SGHVS and CDR2 FQNEAQ. Specimen: PBMCs. The clonotype comes from a woman between 40 and 55 years old in good health. Some clones in this sample may be carry-over from other donors' samples. This sequence joins TRBV7-8 and TRBJ1-1, with D unresolved. The CDR3 coding sequence is TGTGCCAGCAGCCGAGAAATGGGGTACACTGAAGCTTTCTTT. It specifies CASSREMGYTEAFF.